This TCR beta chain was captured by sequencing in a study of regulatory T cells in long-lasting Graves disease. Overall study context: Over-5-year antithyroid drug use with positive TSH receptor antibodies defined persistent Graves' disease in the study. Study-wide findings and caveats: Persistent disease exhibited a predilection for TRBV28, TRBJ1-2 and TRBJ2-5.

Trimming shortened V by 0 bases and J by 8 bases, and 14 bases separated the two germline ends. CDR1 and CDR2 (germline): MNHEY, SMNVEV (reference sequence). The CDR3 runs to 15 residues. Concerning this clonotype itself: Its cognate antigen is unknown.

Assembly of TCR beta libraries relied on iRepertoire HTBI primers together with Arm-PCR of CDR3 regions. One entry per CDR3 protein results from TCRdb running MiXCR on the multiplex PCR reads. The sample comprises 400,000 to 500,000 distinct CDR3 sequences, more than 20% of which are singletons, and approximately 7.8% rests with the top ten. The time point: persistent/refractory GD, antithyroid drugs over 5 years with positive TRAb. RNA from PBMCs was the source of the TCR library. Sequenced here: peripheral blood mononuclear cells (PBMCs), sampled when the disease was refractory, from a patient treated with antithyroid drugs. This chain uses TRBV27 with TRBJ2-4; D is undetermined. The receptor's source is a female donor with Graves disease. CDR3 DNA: TGTGCCAGCAGTTTATCTCCGTACGCTACGGACATTCAGTACTTC. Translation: CASSLSPYATDIQYF.